A selection of T cell receptor beta chains follows, all from one sample in a study of CD8+CD57+ T cells in acquired aplastic anemia. TCRdb reprocessed the reads with MiXCR, giving one entry per CDR3 protein. The repertoire consists of a few hundred thousand distinct CDR3 sequences, with roughly 33% occurring once and the leading ten covering 0.95% to 1.2%. Sample: sorted CD4+, CD8+, or CD8+CD57+ T cells (not recorded which) from PBMCs. The source of these receptors is a human donor in good health, serving as a control. Both conserved end residues are part of each CDR3. Fields, in order: D gene, V gene, clone size, J gene, CDR3 DNA, CDR3 protein. A D gene is named only where the DNA matches it firmly. Clone size appears in some rows only: once, few, many, or a class for an expanded clone.

d_gene: TRBD1; v_gene: TRBV7-2; abundance: many; j_gene: TRBJ1-2; CDR3nt: TGTGCCAGCAGCTTAGCATTGGGACAGAACTATGGCTACACCTTC; CDR3aa: CASSLALGQNYGYTF
d_gene: .; v_gene: TRBV7-8; abundance: many; j_gene: TRBJ2-1; CDR3nt: TGTGCCAGCAGCTTAGATAGACTGCCCGCCTACAATGAGCAGTTCTTC; CDR3aa: CASSLDRLPAYNEQFF
d_gene: .; v_gene: TRBV6-5; abundance: .; j_gene: TRBJ2-3; CDR3nt: TGTGCCAGCAGTTCATACGTGGGCGCAGGGGATACGCAGTATTTT; CDR3aa: CASSSYVGAGDTQYF
d_gene: TRBD1; v_gene: TRBV5-1; abundance: once; j_gene: TRBJ1-1; CDR3nt: TGCGCCAGCAGCTCAGGGGGGGACTACACTGAAGCTTTCTTT; CDR3aa: CASSSGGDYTEAFF
d_gene: TRBD2; v_gene: TRBV6-1; abundance: .; j_gene: TRBJ2-7; CDR3nt: TGTGCCAGCAGACCACTAGCGGTGAGCTCCTACGAGCAGTACTTC; CDR3aa: CASRPLAVSSYEQYF
d_gene: TRBD2; v_gene: TRBV20-1; abundance: many; j_gene: TRBJ2-3; CDR3nt: TGCAGTGCTAGAGGTCTGGGAGGGTCTAGCACAGATACGCAGTATTTT; CDR3aa: CSARGLGGSSTDTQYF
d_gene: TRBD2; v_gene: TRBV20-1; abundance: .; j_gene: TRBJ2-5; CDR3nt: TGCAGTGCTAGCGGGAGGGGGGAGACCCAGTACTTC; CDR3aa: CSASGRGETQYF
d_gene: TRBD1; v_gene: TRBV5-1; abundance: few; j_gene: TRBJ1-1; CDR3nt: TGCGCCAGCAGCCCCGGGACAGGGGGGGCGTCCACTAACACTGAAGCTTTCTTT; CDR3aa: CASSPGTGGASTNTEAFF
d_gene: .; v_gene: TRBV19; abundance: .; j_gene: TRBJ1-2; CDR3nt: TGTGCCAGTAGTATACGGGCAGATGATAACTATGGTTACACCTTC; CDR3aa: CASSIRADDNYGYTF
d_gene: .; v_gene: TRBV5-1; abundance: many; j_gene: TRBJ1-1; CDR3nt: TGCGCCAGCAGCTTGGGACCGAACACTGAAGCTTTCTTT; CDR3aa: CASSLGPNTEAFF
d_gene: .; v_gene: TRBV11-3; abundance: .; j_gene: TRBJ1-1; CDR3nt: TGTGCCAGCAGCTTACCGGGGGCAAAGTTTAATGAAGCTTTCTTT; CDR3aa: CASSLPGAKFNEAFF
d_gene: TRBD2; v_gene: TRBV19; abundance: few; j_gene: TRBJ2-1; CDR3nt: TGTGCCAATATCCCTAGCGGGGGGGGAAGCTCCTACAATGAGCAGTTCTTC; CDR3aa: CANIPSGGGSSYNEQFF
d_gene: .; v_gene: TRBV7-9; abundance: few; j_gene: TRBJ1-4; CDR3nt: TGTGCCAGCATGGTAGTGGGAAAACTGTTTTTT; CDR3aa: CASMVVGKLFF
d_gene: .; v_gene: TRBV7-9; abundance: many; j_gene: TRBJ2-7; CDR3nt: TGTGCCAGCAGCTCCCGGGCCTGGACCTACGAGCAGTACTTC; CDR3aa: CASSSRAWTYEQYF
d_gene: TRBD2; v_gene: TRBV12-3/TRBV12-4; abundance: few; j_gene: TRBJ2-3; CDR3nt: TGTGCCAGCAGTTTGCGGCCAGCGGGGGGAACGAACACAGATACGCAGTATTTT; CDR3aa: CASSLRPAGGTNTDTQYF
d_gene: TRBD1; v_gene: TRBV24-1; abundance: many; j_gene: TRBJ1-4; CDR3nt: TGTGCCACCACGCCTTGTCGCAGGGGGCATAATGAAAAACTGTTTTTT; CDR3aa: CATTPCRRGHNEKLFF
d_gene: .; v_gene: TRBV6-2/TRBV6-3; abundance: .; j_gene: TRBJ2-6; CDR3nt: TGTGCCAGCCGTAGGGGGTCGAACACTGAAGCTTTC; CDR3aa: CASRRGSNTEAF
d_gene: TRBD1; v_gene: TRBV12-3/TRBV12-4; abundance: many; j_gene: TRBJ2-7; CDR3nt: TGTGCCAGCAGTTCCAACAGGGGGCTGGACGAGCAGTACTTC; CDR3aa: CASSSNRGLDEQYF
d_gene: TRBD2; v_gene: TRBV19; abundance: many; j_gene: TRBJ2-5; CDR3nt: TGTGCCAGTAGCCGCCGGGGAGCGGGAGGCCAAGAGACCCAGTACTTC; CDR3aa: CASSRRGAGGQETQYF
d_gene: .; v_gene: TRBV29-1; abundance: many; j_gene: TRBJ1-4; CDR3nt: TGCAGCGTTGTTAGCCAGTTTAATGAAAAACTGTTTTTT; CDR3aa: CSVVSQFNEKLFF
d_gene: TRBD1; v_gene: TRBV6-1; abundance: .; j_gene: TRBJ1-3; CDR3nt: TGTGCCAGCAAGATAACAGGGGCGGGCGGAAACACCATATATTTT; CDR3aa: CASKITGAGGNTIYF
d_gene: .; v_gene: TRBV29-1; abundance: many; j_gene: TRBJ2-7; CDR3nt: TGCAGCGTTTCTGGGGGGAACTCCTACGAGCAGTACTTC; CDR3aa: CSVSGGNSYEQYF
d_gene: .; v_gene: TRBV7-8; abundance: many; j_gene: TRBJ1-2; CDR3nt: TGTGCCAGCAGCGCGCACCCGGGGGGCGTGGACTATGGCTACACCTTC; CDR3aa: CASSAHPGGVDYGYTF
d_gene: .; v_gene: TRBV9; abundance: .; j_gene: TRBJ1-6; CDR3nt: TGTGCCAGCAGCGGCCTTAATTCACCCCTCCACTTT; CDR3aa: CASSGLNSPLHF
d_gene: TRBD1; v_gene: TRBV10-3; abundance: .; j_gene: TRBJ2-7; CDR3nt: TGTGCCATCAGCGTTCTAGGGGGCCGAAACGAGCAGTACTTC; CDR3aa: CAISVLGGRNEQYF
d_gene: TRBD1; v_gene: TRBV2; abundance: many; j_gene: TRBJ1-1; CDR3nt: TGTGCCAGCCGATTGAGGGACAGGCCGCAGAACACTGAAGCTTTCTTT; CDR3aa: CASRLRDRPQNTEAFF
d_gene: .; v_gene: TRBV19; abundance: many; j_gene: TRBJ1-3; CDR3nt: TGTGCCAGTAGTTATGGAAACACCATATATTTT; CDR3aa: CASSYGNTIYF
d_gene: TRBD2; v_gene: TRBV20-1; abundance: .; j_gene: TRBJ2-1; CDR3nt: TGCAGTGCAACGACTAGCGGCGCTACCAATGAGCAGTTCTTC; CDR3aa: CSATTSGATNEQFF
d_gene: .; v_gene: TRBV10-1; abundance: .; j_gene: TRBJ2-7; CDR3nt: TGCGCCACAAAGGGTTCGGGGCCCACGGATTCCTACGAGCAGTACTTC; CDR3aa: CATKGSGPTDSYEQYF
d_gene: .; v_gene: TRBV5-1; abundance: many; j_gene: TRBJ1-2; CDR3nt: TGCGCCAGCAGCGGACGGGACACGGCAAGTGGCTACACCTTC; CDR3aa: CASSGRDTASGYTF
d_gene: .; v_gene: TRBV20-1; abundance: few; j_gene: TRBJ1-1; CDR3nt: TGCAGTGCTAGAGTAGGGTGGTGGGGGAACACTGAAGCTTTCTTT; CDR3aa: CSARVGWWGNTEAFF
d_gene: .; v_gene: TRBV20-1; abundance: many; j_gene: TRBJ2-7; CDR3nt: TGCAGTGCTAGTTGGTTTGGAGGGGCCAGCTACGAGCAGTACTTC; CDR3aa: CSASWFGGASYEQYF
d_gene: .; v_gene: TRBV9; abundance: .; j_gene: TRBJ1-4; CDR3nt: TGTGCCAGCGGGCCAGGGGCTGAAAAACTGTTTTTT; CDR3aa: CASGPGAEKLFF
d_gene: .; v_gene: TRBV12-3/TRBV12-4; abundance: many; j_gene: TRBJ1-2; CDR3nt: TGTGCCAGCAGTTTGCGACGGCTCAGGTCGTATGGCTACACCTTC; CDR3aa: CASSLRRLRSYGYTF
d_gene: TRBD1; v_gene: TRBV6-1; abundance: few; j_gene: TRBJ2-3; CDR3nt: TGTGCCAGCAGACTACAGGGGGCAGCATATACGCAGTATTTT; CDR3aa: CASRLQGAAYTQYF
d_gene: .; v_gene: TRBV5-6; abundance: many; j_gene: TRBJ2-7; CDR3nt: TGTGCCAGCAGCCGGATGTGGCCGCGAGAGTACGAGCAGTACTTC; CDR3aa: CASSRMWPREYEQYF
d_gene: .; v_gene: TRBV4-1; abundance: few; j_gene: TRBJ2-7; CDR3nt: TGCGCCAGCAGCCGAGACACAGGCTCCTACGAGCAGTACTTC; CDR3aa: CASSRDTGSYEQYF
d_gene: TRBD1; v_gene: TRBV29-1; abundance: many; j_gene: TRBJ2-3; CDR3nt: TGCAGCGTTGATCCCCAGACAGGGTCAGATACGCAGTATTTT; CDR3aa: CSVDPQTGSDTQYF
d_gene: TRBD2; v_gene: TRBV29-1; abundance: .; j_gene: TRBJ2-7; CDR3nt: TGCAGCGTGCTGGGACTAGCGGCAACCTACGAGCAGTACTTC; CDR3aa: CSVLGLAATYEQYF
d_gene: TRBD1; v_gene: TRBV19; abundance: .; j_gene: TRBJ2-7; CDR3nt: TGTGCCAGTAGTACGGGACAGGGTTACGAGCAGTACTTC; CDR3aa: CASSTGQGYEQYF
d_gene: TRBD1; v_gene: TRBV2; abundance: few; j_gene: TRBJ2-1; CDR3nt: TGTGCCAGCAGTTACAGGGGCGATGAGCAGTTCTTC; CDR3aa: CASSYRGDEQFF
d_gene: .; v_gene: TRBV19; abundance: many; j_gene: TRBJ1-3; CDR3nt: TGTGCCAGTAGTCGCCAACAGAGCTCTGGAAACACCATATATTTT; CDR3aa: CASSRQQSSGNTIYF
d_gene: .; v_gene: TRBV4-1; abundance: .; j_gene: TRBJ1-2; CDR3nt: TGCGCCAGCAGCCAGGGGTTGGGGGCTGTCGAACCCACTAGAAACTATGGCTACACCTTC; CDR3aa: CASSQGLGAVEPTRNYGYTF
d_gene: .; v_gene: TRBV10-3; abundance: many; j_gene: TRBJ1-5; CDR3nt: TGTGCCATCAGTGAACAGCCAGGGGATCAGCCCCAGCATTTT; CDR3aa: CAISEQPGDQPQHF
d_gene: TRBD1; v_gene: TRBV7-9; abundance: few; j_gene: TRBJ2-2; CDR3nt: TGTGCCAGCACCTCCGGGACAGCTAACGGGGAGCTGTTTTTT; CDR3aa: CASTSGTANGELFF
d_gene: .; v_gene: TRBV7-9; abundance: many; j_gene: TRBJ2-1; CDR3nt: TGTGCCAGCAGCTTAAGAATGGATGAGCAGTTCTTC; CDR3aa: CASSLRMDEQFF
d_gene: .; v_gene: TRBV19; abundance: few; j_gene: TRBJ1-5; CDR3nt: TGTGCCAGTACCGTAGACAGCGCCTATAGCAATCAGCCCCAGCATTTT; CDR3aa: CASTVDSAYSNQPQHF
d_gene: TRBD1; v_gene: TRBV30; abundance: once; j_gene: TRBJ1-3; CDR3nt: TGTGCCTGGGGCAGGGACAGGGGAATCGGTGGGAGCTCTGGAAACACCATATATTTT; CDR3aa: CAWGRDRGIGGSSGNTIYF
d_gene: .; v_gene: TRBV5-1; abundance: .; j_gene: TRBJ1-2; CDR3nt: TGCGCCAGCAGCGGTGACACTAACCCATATGGCTACACCTTC; CDR3aa: CASSGDTNPYGYTF
d_gene: TRBD1; v_gene: TRBV19; abundance: .; j_gene: TRBJ2-7; CDR3nt: TGTGCCAGTAGTAACCGAAACAGGGGTTGGTCCTGCGAGCAGTACTTC; CDR3aa: CASSNRNRGWSCEQYF